The 5 T cell receptor beta chains given below trace back to one sample, sequenced in a study of T cell changes during pregnancy in multiple sclerosis. Only in-frame clones appear in the TCRdb table, and some are missing; sequencing was by immunoSEQ multiplex PCR. The data hold tens of thousands of clones, with 85% to 95% observed a single time. This specimen consisted of peripheral blood, obtained in the first trimester of pregnancy. These receptors all stem from a female donor with multiple sclerosis, enrolled in a pregnancy study.

The chain is built from TRBV7-9 and TRBJ2-7; perhaps TRBD1 as D (6 bases). Trimming removed 2 bases from V and 1 base from J, with 15 bases in between. Germline V gene lookup returns CDR1 SEHNR and CDR2 FQNEAQ (reference sequence). CDR3 length equals 16 residues. CDR3 sequence: CASSLSTGSISYEQYF. The CDR3 nucleotides read TGTGCCAGCAGCTTATCCACAGGGTCTATATCCTACGAGCAGTACTTC.

V gene TRBV2 combines with J gene TRBJ1-6; 8 bases are shared with TRBD1. Germline V gene lookup returns CDR1 SNHLY and CDR2 FYNNEI. J was trimmed by 6 bases and V by 6 bases; bases with no gene match: 7. The CDR3 has 15 residues. Written as DNA, the CDR3 is TGTGCCAGCAGCTACAGGGGGATCTCTAATTCACCCCTCCACTTT. Its translation: CASSYRGISNSPLHF.

V and J are TRBV19 and TRBJ2-6; TRBD2 matches at 7 bases. Germline V gene lookup returns CDR1 LNHDA and CDR2 SQIVND (reference sequence). V lost 10 bases and J lost 0; bases outside the gene matches: 12. The CDR3 runs to 17 residues. CDR3 sequence (DNA): TGTGCCACCGCAACTAGCGAAGTCCTCTCTGGGGCCAACGTCCTGACTTTC. Residues: CATATSEVLSGANVLTF.

The V and J genes are TRBV27 and TRBJ2-1, with a weak D call TRBD1 (7 bases). The length of the CDR3 is 15 residues. Trimming pared 4 bases from V and 4 bases from J, leaving 14 bases between. The germline gives CDR1 MNHEY, CDR2 SMNVEV (reference sequence). DNA of the CDR3: TGTGCCAGCAGTTGGAGGGACAGAAAATACAATGAGCAGTTCTTC. Translation: CASSWRDRKYNEQFF.

V and J are TRBV10-3 and TRBJ2-2; tentative D call: TRBD2 (7 bases). CDR3 length: 13 amino acids. V lost 10 bases and J 3 bases, leaving 12 bases between the germline ends. Germline V gives CDR1 ENHRY, CDR2 SYGVKD. CDR3 in amino acids: CASGGLDTGELFF. CDR3 nucleotides: TGTGCCAGCGGGGGCTTAGACACCGGGGAGCTGTTTTTT.